This passage covers 16 T cell receptor beta chains from one sample sequenced in a study of cytomegalovirus exposure and HLA in healthy donors. Primers: 60 Vbeta forward and 13 Jbeta reverse. This table comes from immunoSEQ multiplex PCR, and its TCRdb copy is limited to in-frame clones, with some not included. Of around 100,000 clones in the sample, approximately 71% were seen once. The source material was PBMCs. Receptors originate from a woman in her late teens or twenties in good health and CMV-seropositive.

The genes are TRBV18 and TRBJ1-4; D is uncertain. V lost 2 bases to trimming and J lost 6 bases, with 7 bases between them. The CDR3 is 13 residues long. CDR1 and CDR2 (germline): KGHSH, LQKENI. The CDR3 bases are TGTGCCAGCTCACCAGGGCCGGATGAAAAACTGTTTTTT. Its translation is CASSPGPDEKLFF.

The rearrangement links TRBV5-4 to TRBJ1-2, with no clear D. V gave up 0 bases and J gave up 6 bases, with 9 bases separating them. CDR3 length: 13 amino acids. CDR1 is SGHNT, CDR2 YYREEE, per germline (reference sequence). This CDR3 is CASSLVGEDGYTF. For the CDR3, the DNA is TGTGCCAGCAGCTTGGTTGGCGAGGATGGCTACACCTTC.

The rearrangement links TRBV5-1 to TRBJ1-3; tentative D call: TRBD1 (5 bases). CDR3 length equals 15 residues. CDR1 is SGHRS, CDR2 YFSETQ, per germline. The V end lost 4 bases, the J end lost 0 bases, and 11 bases lay between the germline ends. The CDR3 spells CASSADGGSGNTIYF. The CDR3 DNA reads TGCGCCAGCAGCGCGGACGGGGGCTCTGGAAACACCATATATTTT.

This clone was observed a handful of times. This rearrangement joins TRBV4-1 to TRBJ2-7; a possible D gene is TRBD2 (7 bases). The CDR3 runs to 15 residues. The V and J ends lost 5 bases and 3 bases respectively, with 17 bases between them. Germline CDR1 is MGHRA and CDR2 is YSYEKL. The CDR3 region is CASSMVGGAVYEQYF. The DNA of the CDR3 is TGCGCCAGCAGCATGGTGGGGGGGGCCGTCTACGAGCAGTACTTC.

This sequence joins TRBV7-2 and TRBJ2-7; perhaps TRBD1 as D (6 bases). From germline, CDR1 is SGHTA and CDR2 FQGNSA. The CDR3 is made up of 13 amino acids. V lost 4 bases and J lost 0, with 7 bases in between. CDR3 nucleotide sequence: TGTGCCAGCAGCTCCAGGGGCTCCTACGAGCAGTACTTC. This codes for CASSSRGSYEQYF.

This clone has only a few counts. The rearrangement links TRBV30 to TRBJ1-1; 10 bases match TRBD1. The V gene's germline CDR1 is GTSNPN and CDR2 SVGIG (reference sequence). V trimming: 1 base; J trimming: 4 bases; junction bases outside the gene matches: 9. CDR3 length equals 16 residues. This CDR3 reads CAWSGQGARRGTEAFF. In DNA, the CDR3 is TGTGCCTGGAGTGGACAGGGGGCGCGGAGAGGCACTGAAGCTTTCTTT.

About this clone: The sample contains more than one DNA sequence encoding this CDR3. The rearrangement joins TRBV14 to TRBJ2-2; 8 positions agree with TRBD2. Trimming took 1 base from V and 7 from J; bases not matched to a gene: 5. This CDR3 is 15 amino acids long. Germline-derived CDR1 and CDR2 are SGHDN and FVKESK. CDR3 loop: CASSQAAGANGELFF. CDR3 in DNA: TGTGCCAGCAGCCAAGCAGCGGGAGCGAACGGGGAGCTGTTTTTT. Full variable domain (rest looked up from reference TRBV14 and TRBJ2-2): EAGVTQFPSHSVIEKGQTVTLRCDPISGHDNLYWYRRVMGKEIKFLLHFVKESKQDESGMPNNRFLAERTGGTYSTLKVQPAELEDSGVYFCASSQAAGANGELFFGEGSRLTVL.

V and J are TRBV6-1 and TRBJ2-3; the match to TRBD1 covers 10 bases. The CDR3 contains 15 residues. The germline V gene encodes CDR1 MNHNS and CDR2 SASEGT. J was trimmed by 6 bases and V by 4 bases; bases with no gene match: 7. As DNA, the CDR3 is TGTGCCAGCAGTGGAAGACAGGGGGCGGGTGATACGCAGTATTTT. Translating gives CASSGRQGAGDTQYF.

This chain connects TRBV28 to TRBJ2-3, with D hard to call. Germline V lookup: CDR1 MDHEN, CDR2 SYDVKM. This CDR3 is 14 amino acids long. V lost 5 bases and J lost 8, with 17 bases in between. The CDR3 DNA reads as TGTGCCAGCAGTCAGCCGACGACCCCGGGTACGCAGTATTTT. This translates into CASSQPTTPGTQYF.

The V gene is TRBV6-4, the J gene TRBJ2-6; D is undetermined. Germline CDR1 reads MRHNA; CDR2 reads SNTAGT. The CDR3 loop spans 16 amino acids. Trimming took off 5 bases at V and 4 bases at J, with 15 bases between the two ends. The CDR3 protein is CASSSSGPSGANVLTF. CDR3 bases: TGTGCCAGCAGTTCTTCAGGCCCCTCAGGGGCCAACGTCCTGACTTTC.

The V gene is TRBV30, the J gene TRBJ2-1; 7 bases agree with TRBD1. The CDR3 is 16 residues long. V was pared by 2 bases and J by 1 base, with 8 bases of the junction left unmatched. CDR1 and CDR2 from the germline V gene are GTSNPN and SVGIG (reference sequence). For the CDR3, the DNA is TGTGCCTGGAGTTCTACAGGGGTAGGATCCTACAATGAGCAGTTCTTC. Its translation is CAWSSTGVGSYNEQFF. Variable domain in full (rest from reference TRBV30 and TRBJ2-1): SQTIHQWPATLVQPVGSPLSLECTVEGTSNPNLYWYRQAAGRGLQLLFYSVGIGQISSEVPQNLSASRPQDRQFILSSKKLLLSDSGFYLCAWSSTGVGSYNEQFFGPGTRLTVL.

This chain uses TRBV19 with TRBJ1-1; D remains ambiguous. Germline V gives CDR1 LNHDA, CDR2 SQIVND (reference sequence). V was shortened by 4 bases and J by 4 bases, with 16 bases between the two germline ends. The CDR3 sequence is 15 residues long. In DNA form, the CDR3 reads TGTGCCAGTAGTACTCTATCTGGGCAAGGCACTGAAGCTTTCTTT. Translated: CASSTLSGQGTEAFF.

The V and J genes are TRBV7-9 and TRBJ1-1; 7 bases align to TRBD1. V lost 3 bases, J lost 1 base, and 2 bases stayed unmatched. This CDR3 comprises 14 residues. The germline V gene has CDR1 SEHNR and CDR2 FQNEAQ (reference sequence). The CDR3, as DNA: TGTGCCAGCAGCTTCGGGACAGCGAACACTGAAGCTTTCTTT. Translating it yields CASSFGTANTEAFF.

This clone was recorded a few times. J is TRBJ2-1 and V is TRBV2; D remains ambiguous. There are 14 residues in the CDR3. V lost 4 bases and J 5 bases, leaving 12 bases between the germline ends. Germline CDR1 and CDR2: SNHLY and FYNNEI. CDR3 residues: CASSAWAGNNEQFF. The CDR3 DNA is TGTGCCAGCAGTGCGTGGGCAGGAAACAATGAGCAGTTCTTC.

The V and J genes are TRBV7-8 and TRBJ2-3, with a possible D match to TRBD1 (5 bases). Between the trimmed V and J ends, which lost 8 bases and 2 bases, there was a span of 17 bases. The V gene's germline CDR1 is SGHVS and CDR2 FQNEAQ. This CDR3 spans 15 amino acids. The CDR3 DNA reads as TGTGCCAGCGGGGCCCAAAGAGTCCCCACAGATACGCAGTATTTT. Translated, it gives CASGAQRVPTDTQYF.

The CDR3 DNA reads as TGTGCCAGCAGCGCATCCCGCCGGGGTAGCTCCTACAATGAGCAGTTCTTC. Residues: CASSASRRGSSYNEQFF. This chain links TRBV9 with TRBJ2-1, with D perhaps TRBD2 (5 bases). Trimming took off 3 bases at V and 0 bases at J, with 16 bases between the two ends. CDR1 is SGDLS and CDR2 is YYNGEE in the germline V gene. The CDR3 is 17 amino acids.